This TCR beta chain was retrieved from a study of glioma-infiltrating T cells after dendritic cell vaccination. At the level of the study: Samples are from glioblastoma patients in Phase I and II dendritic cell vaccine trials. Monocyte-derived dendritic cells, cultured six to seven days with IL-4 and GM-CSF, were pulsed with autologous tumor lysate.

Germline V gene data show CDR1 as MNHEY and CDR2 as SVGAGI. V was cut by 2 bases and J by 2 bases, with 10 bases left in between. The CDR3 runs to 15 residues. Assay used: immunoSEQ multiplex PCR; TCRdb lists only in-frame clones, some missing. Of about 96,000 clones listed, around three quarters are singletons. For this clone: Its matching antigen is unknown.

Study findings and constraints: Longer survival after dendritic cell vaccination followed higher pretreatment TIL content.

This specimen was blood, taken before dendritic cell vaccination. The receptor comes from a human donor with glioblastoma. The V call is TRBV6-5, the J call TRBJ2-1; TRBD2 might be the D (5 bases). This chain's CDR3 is CASSYVIATYNEQFF. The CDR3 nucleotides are TGTGCCAGCAGTTACGTGATAGCGACCTACAATGAGCAGTTCTTC.